A single sample is the source of the 9 T cell receptor beta chains below, sequenced in a study of blood T cell repertoires in COVID-19. The table came from immunoSEQ multiplex PCR; TCRdb's copy has only in-frame clones and leaves some out. The repertoire holds approximately 61,000 clones, with roughly 84% as singletons. Source material: peripheral blood. The receptors originated from a man between 50 and 59 years old with COVID-19, enrolled during active disease.

The rearrangement joins TRBV5-1 to TRBJ2-3, with 8 bases identical to TRBD2. Germline CDR1 SGHRS, CDR2 YFSETQ. The CDR3 has 16 amino acids. V trimming: 4 bases; J trimming: 3 bases; junction bases outside the gene matches: 10. CDR3 sequence reads: CASSPREVAGTDTQYF. CDR3 DNA sequence: TGCGCCAGCAGCCCGCGGGAGGTCGCGGGGACAGATACGCAGTATTTT.

V is TRBV6-5 and J is TRBJ2-7; D is perhaps TRBD1 (6 bases). CDR1 and CDR2 from the germline V gene are MNHEY and SVGAGI. The CDR3 contains 15 residues. V shed 0 bases and J shed 10 bases, with 19 bases lying between them. CDR3 residues: CASSYSGDSRGPQYF. The CDR3 DNA reads TGTGCCAGCAGTTACTCAGGTGACAGCAGGGGTCCTCAGTACTTC.

The chain has TRBV19 and TRBJ2-7; TRBD2 might be the D (5 bases). The CDR3 totals 14 residues. The ends were cut back, 5 bases at V and 3 bases at J, with 14 bases in the middle. Germline assignment: CDR1 LNHDA and CDR2 SQIVND (reference sequence). CDR3 sequence (DNA): TGTGCCAGTAGTTCTACGGGAATCGGCTACGAGCAGTACTTC. It codes for CASSSTGIGYEQYF.

The chain uses TRBV11-1 and TRBJ2-7; 7 bases are a match to TRBD2. The trim removed 5 bases at V and 0 bases at J, leaving 4 bases unmatched. This CDR3 has 14 amino acids. Germline V gene lookup returns CDR1 SGHAT and CDR2 FQDESV (reference sequence). The CDR3 DNA sequence: TGTGCCAGCAGCAGAGCGGGACTCTCCTACGAGCAGTACTTC. This codes for CASSRAGLSYEQYF. The full variable domain, its missing parts supplied by reference TRBV11-1 and TRBJ2-7, is EAEVAQSPRYKITEKSQAVAFWCDPISGHATLYWYRQILGQGPELLVQFQDESVVDDSQLPKDRFSAERLKGVDSTLKIQPAELGDSAMYLCASSRAGLSYEQYFGPGTRLTVT.

The chain combines TRBV5-1 with TRBJ2-7, with TRBD2 matching over 7 bases. Germline V gene sequence: CDR1 SGHRS, CDR2 YFSETQ. This CDR3 has 15 residues. V lost 0 bases and J lost 4; bases outside the gene matches: 7. The CDR3 sequence is CASSLVGSGRYEQYF. The CDR3 DNA reads as TGCGCCAGCAGCTTGGTTGGTAGCGGGCGATACGAGCAGTACTTC.

This chain uses TRBV7-9 with TRBJ1-1; no reliable D call. V was shortened by 5 bases and J by 2 bases, with 12 bases between the two germline ends. The CDR3 has 14 residues. Germline V gene lookup returns CDR1 SEHNR and CDR2 FQNEAQ (reference sequence). The CDR3 DNA reads TGTGCCAGCAGCCGTCCTTCACTTAACACTGAAGCTTTCTTT. This translates into CASSRPSLNTEAFF.

This sequence joins TRBV5-1 and TRBJ2-1; 11 bases fit TRBD2. CDR1 SGHRS and CDR2 YFSETQ come from the germline V gene. The CDR3 extends over 17 amino acids. J lost 6 bases, V lost 4 bases, and 12 bases had no gene match. The CDR3 region is CASSTMTSGISSNEQFF. CDR3 DNA sequence: TGCGCCAGCAGCACCATGACTAGCGGGATCTCTAGCAATGAGCAGTTCTTC.

On this clone: One end of the junction fails to match germline, which may point to a read error. V is TRBV27 and J is TRBJ2-7; 8 positions match TRBD1. Germline assignment: CDR1 MNHEY and CDR2 SMNVEV (reference sequence). This CDR3 spans 15 amino acids. CDR3 residues: CASSLSSGGSHEQYF. CDR3 coding DNA: TGTGCCAGCAGTTTATCTTCAGGGGGCTCCCACGAGCAGTACTTC.

The rearrangement links TRBV21-1 to TRBJ1-5; TRBD1, as called in the table, went unchecked against the DNA. TRBV21-1 is a documented pseudogene. The CDR3 consists of 16 residues. The DNA of the CDR3 is TGTGCCAGCAGCAAACGACAGGGTTGGAGCAATCAGCCCCAGCATTTT. Protein product: CASSKRQGWSNQPQHF.